Presented here are 18 T cell receptor beta chains from one specimen sequenced in a study of blood T cell repertoires in COVID-19. The data were produced by immunoSEQ multiplex PCR, yet TCRdb's version contains in-frame clones alone and is incomplete. The sample lists 55,000 to 65,000 clones; 78% were seen once. The sequenced material came from peripheral blood. The receptors originated from a human donor in a cohort sampled during active COVID-19.

The genes are TRBV3-1 (or the pseudogene TRBV3-2) and TRBJ2-6; D call uncertain. In germline, CDR1 is LGHDT, CDR2 YNNKEL (reference sequence). The CDR3 covers 16 residues. The V gene lost 1 base and the J gene lost 1 base, with 8 bases spanning the gap. The CDR3 DNA reads TGTGCCAGCAGCCAAGCCCCAGGTTCTGGGGCCAACGTCCTGACTTTC. Protein sequence: CASSQAPGSGANVLTF.

J is TRBJ1-2 and V is TRBV14; 7 nucleotides match TRBD1. Trimming cost V 3 bases and J 5 bases; bases outside gene matches: 6. This CDR3 has 14 amino acids. Germline CDR1 reads SGHDN; CDR2 reads FVKESK. DNA for the CDR3: TGTGCCAGCAGCCATCGACAGGGACCTTATGGCTACACCTTC. It encodes CASSHRQGPYGYTF.

The rearrangement joins TRBV11-1 to TRBJ2-1; 13 bases fit TRBD2. The junction had 2 bases not matched to a gene; V was cut back by 4 bases and J by 5 bases. The CDR3 runs to 15 residues. Germline V gene lookup returns CDR1 SGHAT and CDR2 FQDESV (reference sequence). CDR3 sequence (DNA): TGTGCCAGCAGCTCGACTAGCGGGAGGAACAATGAGCAGTTCTTC. Its protein is CASSSTSGRNNEQFF.

In nucleotides, the CDR3 is TGTGCCAGCAGTCTGCGACAGGGGGTTCAGTACTTC. Translation: CASSLRQGVQYF. The V gene is TRBV28, the J gene TRBJ2-7; 9 nucleotides align to TRBD1. There are 12 residues in the CDR3. After removal of 5 bases from V and 10 bases from J, the junction contained 6 bases not matched to a gene. Germline V gene sequence: CDR1 MDHEN, CDR2 SYDVKM.

This chain joins TRBV5-5 and TRBJ1-1, with a weak D call TRBD1 (5 bases). Germline-derived CDR1 and CDR2 are SGHKS and YYEKEE (reference sequence). Trimming stripped 4 bases from V and 1 base from J, with 11 bases between. The CDR3 sequence is 14 residues long. CDR3 bases: TGTGCCAGCAGCCCGGGACTGCCGAACACTGAAGCTTTCTTT. Translating gives CASSPGLPNTEAFF.

This clone was seen a few times. The V call is TRBV13, the J call TRBJ2-2; D might be TRBD2 (5 bases). The CDR3 runs 14 residues. V was trimmed by 6 bases and J by 3 bases, leaving 11 bases between them. CDR1 and CDR2 from the germline V gene are PRHDT and FYEKMQ (reference sequence). CDR3 loop: CASSPRADTGELFF. The CDR3, as DNA: TGTGCCAGCAGTCCGCGGGCGGACACCGGGGAGCTGTTTTTT.

The chain couples TRBV27 to TRBJ2-1; the match to TRBD2 covers 10 bases. Germline loops: CDR1 MNHEY, CDR2 SMNVEV (reference sequence). This CDR3 is built from 15 residues. Trimming cost V 5 bases and J 6 bases; bases outside gene matches: 7. The CDR3 spells CASSQTSGVGNEQFF. CDR3 nucleotides: TGTGCCAGCAGTCAAACTAGCGGGGTTGGCAATGAGCAGTTCTTC.

This chain uses TRBV7-6 with TRBJ2-7; maybe TRBD1 (5 bases). Trimming left V 5 bases short and J 0 bases short, with 11 bases between. Germline values: CDR1 SGHVS, CDR2 FNYEAQ. CDR3 length equals 14 residues. The CDR3 sequence is CASSPQTVSYEQYF. The DNA for the CDR3 is TGTGCCAGCAGCCCCCAGACAGTCTCCTACGAGCAGTACTTC.

This chain joins TRBV6-5 and TRBJ2-1; D not resolved. CDR1 MNHEY and CDR2 SVGAGI come from the germline V gene. The germline V and J ends were trimmed by 2 bases and 0 bases, with 8 bases remaining between them. The CDR3 has 15 residues. CDR3 in amino acids: CASSYLSRSYNEQFF. The DNA for the CDR3 is TGTGCCAGCAGTTACCTGTCGCGCTCCTACAATGAGCAGTTCTTC.

The chain uses TRBV19 and TRBJ2-7; the match to TRBD2 covers 8 bases. The CDR3 totals 13 residues. Per the germline V gene, CDR1 is LNHDA and CDR2 is SQIVND (reference sequence). Trimming at V came to 1 base and at J to 7 bases, leaving 3 bases not matched to a gene. CDR3 nucleotide sequence: TGTGCCAGTAGTATAGGTCCGGGAGGGGAGCAGTACTTC. Translating gives CASSIGPGGEQYF.

The chain carries TRBV27 and TRBJ1-4; 9 nucleotides match TRBD1. Unmatched junction bases numbered 7, after V lost 5 bases and J lost 6 bases. The CDR3 covers 15 residues. Germline V gene sequence: CDR1 MNHEY, CDR2 SMNVEV (reference sequence). This CDR3 is CASSLLGQGDEKLFF. CDR3 bases: TGTGCCAGCAGTCTATTGGGACAGGGTGATGAAAAACTGTTTTTT. The complete variable domain, with remaining parts taken from reference TRBV27 and TRBJ1-4, reads EAQVTQNPRYLITVTGKKLTVTCSQNMNHEYMSWYRQDPGLGLRQIYYSMNVEVTDKGDVPEGYKVSRKEKRNFPLILESPSPNQTSLYFCASSLLGQGDEKLFFGSGTQLSVL.

This chain uses TRBV9 with TRBJ1-5; 7 nucleotides match TRBD1. With 0 bases clipped from V and 3 bases from J, the junction kept 6 bases outside the gene matches. The CDR3 is made up of 16 amino acids. Germline CDR1 SGDLS, CDR2 YYNGEE. The CDR3 sequence: CASSVGTGDSNQPQHF. CDR3 sequence (DNA): TGTGCCAGCAGCGTAGGAACAGGGGATTCCAATCAGCCCCAGCATTTT. Full variable domain (missing parts from reference TRBV9 and TRBJ1-5): DSGVTQTPKHLITATGQRVTLRCSPRSGDLSVYWYQQSLDQGLQFLIQYYNGEERAKGNILERFSAQQFPDLHSELNLSSLELGDSALYFCASSVGTGDSNQPQHFGDGTRLSIL.

This clone was seen just once. The J gene is TRBJ2-2, the V gene TRBV2; 10 nucleotides agree with TRBD1. The CDR3 runs 15 residues. Unmatched junction bases numbered 4, after V lost 5 bases and J lost 4 bases. Germline values: CDR1 SNHLY, CDR2 FYNNEI. CDR3 DNA sequence: TGTGCCAGCAGTCCGGGACAGGGGCGCACCGGGGAGCTGTTTTTT. It encodes CASSPGQGRTGELFF.

The chain employs TRBV7-3 and TRBJ2-2, with D perhaps TRBD1 (6 bases). This CDR3 is built from 16 residues. Germline CDR1 is SGHTA and CDR2 is FQGTGA. Trimming removed 5 bases at V and 3 bases at J, with 16 bases between. DNA of the CDR3: TGTGCCAGCAGCCCCGGGGCAGGGGTCCACACCGGGGAGCTGTTTTTT. Its translation: CASSPGAGVHTGELFF.

The V and J genes are TRBV29-1 and TRBJ2-1; 7 nucleotides align to TRBD2. Germline CDR1 is SQVTM and CDR2 is ANQGSEA. V shed 7 bases and J 5 bases; nucleotides not matched to a gene: 5. The CDR3 is 12 amino acids. Here the CDR3 reads CSGSLADNEQFF. The CDR3, as DNA: TGCAGCGGTAGTCTAGCGGACAATGAGCAGTTCTTC.

Here the CDR3 DNA reads TGCAGCGTTGAAGATGGCGGAAACACCATATATTTT. Translated: CSVEDGGNTIYF. This chain joins TRBV29-1 and TRBJ1-3; D is uncertain. The CDR3 spans 12 residues. Germline values: CDR1 SQVTM, CDR2 ANQGSEA. The V gene lost 0 bases and the J gene lost 4 bases, with 4 bases spanning the gap.

The rearrangement links TRBV27 to TRBJ2-1, with 10 bases aligning to TRBD2. Trimming at V came to 6 bases and at J to 7 bases, leaving 9 bases not matched to a gene. Germline V gene sequence: CDR1 MNHEY, CDR2 SMNVEV (reference sequence). The CDR3 has 15 amino acids. Here the CDR3 reads CASRGAGGPGNEQFF. CDR3 coding DNA: TGTGCCAGCAGGGGAGCGGGAGGGCCGGGAAATGAGCAGTTCTTC.

The chain uses TRBV5-1 and TRBJ2-5; 8 bases fit TRBD2. With V trimmed by 3 bases and J by 3 bases, 7 bases remained unmatched. This CDR3 has 15 residues. Germline V gene data show CDR1 as SGHRS and CDR2 as YFSETQ. In DNA form, the CDR3 reads TGCGCCAGCAGCTCACATAGCGGGGAGAAAGAGACCCAGTACTTC. Translated: CASSSHSGEKETQYF.